This T cell receptor beta chain is from a study of blood T cell repertoires in COVID-19. Generated by immunoSEQ multiplex PCR, the TCRdb table keeps only in-frame clones and is missing some. This sample has about 220,000 clones, with approximately 92% found just once. With 4 bases clipped from V and 2 bases from J, the junction kept 7 bases outside the gene matches. Germline V gene data show CDR1 as SGDLS and CDR2 as YYNGEE. The CDR3 is 15 amino acids. The specimen was PBMCs or T cells enriched from blood (not recorded which). This sequence was found in a woman between 18 and 29 years old in a cohort exposed to, infected with or recovered from COVID-19 (not recorded which). The J gene is TRBJ2-7, the V gene TRBV9; 9 nucleotides agree with TRBD2. In DNA, the CDR3 is TGTGCCAGCAGCCCGGCGGGGACTAGCCCCTACGAGCAGTACTTC. It specifies CASSPAGTSPYEQYF.